This T cell receptor (beta chain) derives from a study of vaccination and CD4 T cells after COVID-19. With regard to this clonotype: Its target is unknown.

Treatment indicated: approximately nine-day PBMC culture with coronavirus spike peptide pools or control peptides (ViraFEST assay). After expanding antigen-specific T cells with peptide pools, ViraFEST sequenced their TCRs. Negative-selection isolation of CD4+ T cells was performed after 10 days of culture. The Oncomine TCR Beta short-read assay sequenced DNA from cultured CD4+ T cells. The genomic DNA was obtained from cultured CD4+ T cells by extraction with the QIAamp micro DNA kit. TCRdb re-called the PCR reads with MiXCR, one entry per CDR3 protein. In the table there are 12,000 to 15,000 distinct CDR3 sequences, roughly a third of which are singletons. Germline values: CDR1 LNHDA, CDR2 SQIVND (reference sequence). With V trimmed by 7 bases and J by 3 bases, 6 bases remained unmatched. This CDR3 region has 14 residues.

This receptor was identified in a human donor with COVID-19. This chain uses TRBV19 with TRBJ2-3; 8 bases match TRBD1. Sequencing was done on a sample of cultured CD4+ T cells from blood. The CDR3 sequence: CASTGGGQTDTQYF. Written as DNA, the CDR3 is TGTGCCAGTACAGGGGGCGGGCAGACAGATACGCAGTATTTT.